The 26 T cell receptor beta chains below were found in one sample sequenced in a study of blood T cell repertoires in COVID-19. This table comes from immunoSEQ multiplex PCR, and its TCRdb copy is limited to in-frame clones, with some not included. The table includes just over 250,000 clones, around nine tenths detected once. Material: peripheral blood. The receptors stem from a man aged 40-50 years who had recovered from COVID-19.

The CDR3 loop reads CASSAEELGYGYTF. Here the CDR3 DNA reads TGCGCCAGCAGCGCAGAGGAATTGGGCTATGGCTACACCTTC. The rearrangement uses TRBV5-1 and TRBJ1-2; unclear D gene. Germline values: CDR1 SGHRS, CDR2 YFSETQ. The CDR3 has 14 amino acids. V dropped 4 bases and J dropped 4 bases, with 14 bases sitting between them.

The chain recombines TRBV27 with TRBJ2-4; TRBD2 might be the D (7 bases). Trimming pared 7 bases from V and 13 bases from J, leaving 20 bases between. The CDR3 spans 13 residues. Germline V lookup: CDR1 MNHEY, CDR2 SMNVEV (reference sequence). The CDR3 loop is CASMGGGRARQYF. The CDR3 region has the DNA TGTGCCAGCATGGGGGGGGGCAGGGCCCGGCAGTACTTC.

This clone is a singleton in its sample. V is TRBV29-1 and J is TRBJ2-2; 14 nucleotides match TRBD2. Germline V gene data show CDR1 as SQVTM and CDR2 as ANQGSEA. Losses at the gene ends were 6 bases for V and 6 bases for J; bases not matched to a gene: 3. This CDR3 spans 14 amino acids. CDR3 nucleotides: TGCAGCGTCGGGGGACTAGCGGGGGCCGGGGAGCTGTTTTTT. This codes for CSVGGLAGAGELFF.

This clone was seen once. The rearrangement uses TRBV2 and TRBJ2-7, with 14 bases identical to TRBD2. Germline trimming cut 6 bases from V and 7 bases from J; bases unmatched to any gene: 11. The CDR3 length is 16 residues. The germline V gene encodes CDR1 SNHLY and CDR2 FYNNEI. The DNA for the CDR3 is TGTGCCAGCAGAGCCGGGACTAGCGGGAGAGTTCGGGAGCAGTACTTC. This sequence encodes CASRAGTSGRVREQYF.

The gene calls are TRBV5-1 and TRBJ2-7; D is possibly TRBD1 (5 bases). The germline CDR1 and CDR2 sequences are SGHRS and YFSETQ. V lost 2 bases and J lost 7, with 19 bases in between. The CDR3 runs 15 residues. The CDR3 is CASSFGPPLAGEQYF. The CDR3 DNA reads TGCGCCAGCAGCTTTGGTCCCCCCCTGGCAGGGGAGCAGTACTTC.

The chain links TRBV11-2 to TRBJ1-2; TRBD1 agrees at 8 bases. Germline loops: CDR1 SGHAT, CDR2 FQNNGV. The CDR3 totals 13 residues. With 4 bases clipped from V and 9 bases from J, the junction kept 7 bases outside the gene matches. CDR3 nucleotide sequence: TGTGCCAGCAGCTCCCTTCGGACAGGGCGCTACACCTTC. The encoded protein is CASSSLRTGRYTF.

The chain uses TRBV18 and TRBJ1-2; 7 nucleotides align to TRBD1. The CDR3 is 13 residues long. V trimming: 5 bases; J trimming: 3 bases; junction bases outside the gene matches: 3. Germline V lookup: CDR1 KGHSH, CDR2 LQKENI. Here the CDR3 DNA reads TGTGCCAGCTCAGCAACAGGGGACTATGGCTACACCTTC. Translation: CASSATGDYGYTF.

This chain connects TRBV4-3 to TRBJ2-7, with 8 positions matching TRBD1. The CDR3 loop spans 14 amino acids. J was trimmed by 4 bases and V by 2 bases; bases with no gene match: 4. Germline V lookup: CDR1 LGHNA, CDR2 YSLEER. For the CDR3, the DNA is TGCGCCAGCAGCCAAAGGCAGGGGGCTTACGAGCAGTACTTC. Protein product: CASSQRQGAYEQYF.

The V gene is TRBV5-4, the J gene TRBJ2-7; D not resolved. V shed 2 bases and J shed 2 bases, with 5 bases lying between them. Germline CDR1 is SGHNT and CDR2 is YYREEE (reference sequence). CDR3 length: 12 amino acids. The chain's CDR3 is CASSFYTYEQYF. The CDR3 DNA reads TGTGCCAGCAGCTTTTATACCTACGAGCAGTACTTC.

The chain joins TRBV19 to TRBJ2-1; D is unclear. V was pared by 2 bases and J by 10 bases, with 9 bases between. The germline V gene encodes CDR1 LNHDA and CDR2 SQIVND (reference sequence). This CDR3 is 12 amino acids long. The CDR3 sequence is CASSIPPQEQFF. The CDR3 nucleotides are TGTGCCAGTAGTATACCCCCACAGGAGCAGTTCTTC.

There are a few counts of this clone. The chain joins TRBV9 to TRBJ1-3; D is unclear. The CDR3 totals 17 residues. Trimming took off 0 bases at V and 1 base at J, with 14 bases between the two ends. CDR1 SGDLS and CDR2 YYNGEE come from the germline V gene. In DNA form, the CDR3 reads TGTGCCAGCAGCGTAGGGAAGATTCGGGGTTCTGGAAACACCATATATTTT. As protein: CASSVGKIRGSGNTIYF.

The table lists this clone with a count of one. Here the CDR3 reads CASSYSRRGRDYGYTF. CDR3 nucleotide sequence: TGTGCCAGCAGTTACTCGAGGAGGGGGCGAGACTATGGCTACACCTTC. The chain links TRBV6-5 to TRBJ1-2; 7 bases map to TRBD1. The CDR3 has 16 residues. Germline CDR1 and CDR2: MNHEY and SVGAGI. The J segment lost 3 bases and the V segment lost 0 bases, leaving 7 bases of the junction unmatched.

Here the CDR3 reads CATSSTGGFAGELFF. Here the CDR3 DNA reads TGTGCCACCAGTTCTACAGGGGGCTTCGCCGGGGAGCTGTTTTTT. V gene TRBV24-1 combines with J gene TRBJ2-2; TRBD1 matches at 9 bases. The V gene end was trimmed by 6 bases and the J gene end by 6 bases; junction bases not matched to a gene: 7. The CDR3 extends over 15 amino acids. The germline gives CDR1 KGHDR, CDR2 SFDVKD.

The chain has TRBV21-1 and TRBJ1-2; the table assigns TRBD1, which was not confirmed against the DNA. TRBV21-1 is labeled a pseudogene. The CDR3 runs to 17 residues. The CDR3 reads CASSKAPGSRERGCYTF. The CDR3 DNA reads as TGTGCCAGCAGCAAAGCCCCCGGATCTCGAGAAAGGGGATGCTACACCTTC.

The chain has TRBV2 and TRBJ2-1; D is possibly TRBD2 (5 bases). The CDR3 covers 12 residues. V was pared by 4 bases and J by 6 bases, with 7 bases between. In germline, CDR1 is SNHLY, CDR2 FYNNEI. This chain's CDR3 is CASSVTSNEQFF. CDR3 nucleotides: TGTGCCAGCAGTGTCACTAGCAATGAGCAGTTCTTC.

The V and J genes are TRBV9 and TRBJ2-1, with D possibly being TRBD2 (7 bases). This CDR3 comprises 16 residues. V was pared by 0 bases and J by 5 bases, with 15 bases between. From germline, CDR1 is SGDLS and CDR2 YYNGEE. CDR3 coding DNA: TGTGCCAGCAGCGTAGGCCCAGCGGGGACAAACAATGAGCAGTTCTTC. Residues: CASSVGPAGTNNEQFF.

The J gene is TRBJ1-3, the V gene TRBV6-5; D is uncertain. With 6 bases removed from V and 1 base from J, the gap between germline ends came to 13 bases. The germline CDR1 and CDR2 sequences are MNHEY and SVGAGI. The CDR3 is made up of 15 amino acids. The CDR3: CASSRTTGSGNTIYF. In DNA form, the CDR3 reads TGTGCCAGCAGCCGTACGACGGGATCTGGAAACACCATATATTTT.

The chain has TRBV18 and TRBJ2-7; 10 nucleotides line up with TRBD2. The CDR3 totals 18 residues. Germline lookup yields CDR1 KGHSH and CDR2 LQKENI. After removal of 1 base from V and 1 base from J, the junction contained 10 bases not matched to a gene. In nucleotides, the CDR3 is TGTGCCAGCTCACCACTCCGGACTAGACTAGCGGGTTCCTACGAGCAGTACTTC. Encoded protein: CASSPLRTRLAGSYEQYF.

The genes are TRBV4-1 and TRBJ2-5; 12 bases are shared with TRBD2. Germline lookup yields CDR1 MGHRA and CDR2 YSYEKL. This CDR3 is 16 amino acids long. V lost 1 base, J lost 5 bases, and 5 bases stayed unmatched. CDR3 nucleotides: TGCGCCAGCAGCCAAGGGCGACTAGCGGGGGTTGAGACCCAGTACTTC. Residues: CASSQGRLAGVETQYF.

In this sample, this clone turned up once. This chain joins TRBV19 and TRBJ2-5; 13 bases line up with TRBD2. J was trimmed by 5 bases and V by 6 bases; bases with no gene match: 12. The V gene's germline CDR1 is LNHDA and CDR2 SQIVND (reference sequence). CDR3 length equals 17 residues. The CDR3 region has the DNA TGTGCCAGTAGCCGACTAGCGGGAGGTTGGATGGGGGAGACCCAGTACTTC. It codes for CASSRLAGGWMGETQYF.

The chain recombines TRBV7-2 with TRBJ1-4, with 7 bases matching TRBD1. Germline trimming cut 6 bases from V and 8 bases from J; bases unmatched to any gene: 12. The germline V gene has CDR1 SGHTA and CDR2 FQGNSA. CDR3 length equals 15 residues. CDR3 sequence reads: CASRRDSRREEKLFF. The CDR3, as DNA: TGTGCCAGCAGGAGGGACAGTAGAAGGGAAGAAAAACTGTTTTTT.

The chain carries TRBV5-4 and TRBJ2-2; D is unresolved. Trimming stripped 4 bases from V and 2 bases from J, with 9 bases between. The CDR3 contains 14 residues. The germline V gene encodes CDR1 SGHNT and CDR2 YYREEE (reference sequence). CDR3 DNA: TGTGCCAGCAGCCCCATACACAACACCGGGGAGCTGTTTTTT. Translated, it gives CASSPIHNTGELFF.

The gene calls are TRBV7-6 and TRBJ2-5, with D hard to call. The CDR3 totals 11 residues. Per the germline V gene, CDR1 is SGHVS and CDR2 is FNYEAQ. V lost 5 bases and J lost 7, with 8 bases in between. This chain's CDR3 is CASSPARTQYF. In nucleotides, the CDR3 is TGTGCCAGCAGCCCCGCGAGGACCCAGTACTTC.

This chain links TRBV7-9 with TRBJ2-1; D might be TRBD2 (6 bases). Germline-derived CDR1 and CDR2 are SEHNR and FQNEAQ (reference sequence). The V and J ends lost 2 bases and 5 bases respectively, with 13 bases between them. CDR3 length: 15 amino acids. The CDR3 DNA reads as TGTGCCAGCAGCTTACTCCAGCGGGCCGACAATGAGCAGTTCTTC. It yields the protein CASSLLQRADNEQFF. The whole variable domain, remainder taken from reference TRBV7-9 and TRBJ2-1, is DTGVSQNPRHKITKRGQNVTFRCDPISEHNRLYWYRQTLGQGPEFLTYFQNEAQLEKSRLLSDRFSAERPKGSFSTLEIQRTEQGDSAMYLCASSLLQRADNEQFFGPGTRLTVL.

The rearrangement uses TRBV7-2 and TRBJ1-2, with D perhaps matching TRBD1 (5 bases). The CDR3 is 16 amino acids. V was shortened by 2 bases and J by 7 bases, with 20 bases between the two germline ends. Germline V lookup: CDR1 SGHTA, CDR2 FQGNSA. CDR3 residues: CASSLRDGRRRLGYTF. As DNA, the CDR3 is TGTGCCAGCAGCTTAAGGGACGGGAGGAGGCGGCTTGGCTACACCTTC.

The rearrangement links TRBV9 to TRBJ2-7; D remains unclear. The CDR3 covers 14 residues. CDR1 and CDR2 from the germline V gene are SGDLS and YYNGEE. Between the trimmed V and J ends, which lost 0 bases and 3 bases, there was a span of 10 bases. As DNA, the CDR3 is TGTGCCAGCAGCGTAGCGGTTCCATACTACGAGCAGTACTTC. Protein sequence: CASSVAVPYYEQYF. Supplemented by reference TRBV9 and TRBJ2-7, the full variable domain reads DSGVTQTPKHLITATGQRVTLRCSPRSGDLSVYWYQQSLDQGLQFLIQYYNGEERAKGNILERFSAQQFPDLHSELNLSSLELGDSALYFCASSVAVPYYEQYFGPGTRLTVT.